These T cell receptor beta chains were read from a single sample in a study of Ad26.COV2.S vaccination and SARS-CoV-2 variants. Sequenced by immunoSEQ multiplex PCR; TCRdb stores in-frame clones only, minus some. In the table there are about 400,000 clones, roughly 80% of which are singletons. The material sequenced was peripheral blood, taken in a trial of Ad26.COV2.S vaccine versus placebo. These receptors were collected from a person between 18 and 65 years old who received the Ad26.COV2.S COVID-19 vaccine or a placebo. The CDR3 runs from the conserved cysteine through the conserved F or W. Each record gives: J gene, V gene, CDR3 protein.

TRBJ2-3 | TRBV6-5 | CASSYSGGTDTQYF
TRBJ2-7 | TRBV10-3 | CAISLEQSSYEQYF
TRBJ2-1 | TRBV11-2 | CASIRGRGASSYNEQFF
TRBJ2-1 | TRBV9 | CASSVEGPGVNEQFF
TRBJ1-6 | TRBV27 | CASSLSAGTGYNSPLHF
TRBJ1-1 | TRBV27 | CASSFRVTMNTEAFF
TRBJ1-5 | TRBV5-1 | CASSFLGPQPQHF
TRBJ1-1 | TRBV20-1 | CSARVIIEAFF
TRBJ2-7 | TRBV24-1 | CATRGTARTYEQYF
TRBJ2-1 | TRBV7-2 | CASSPTSSYNEQFF
TRBJ1-2 | TRBV27 | CASSLRGWGGGYGYTF
TRBJ2-5 | TRBV2 | CASSGAKGGSQETQYF
TRBJ2-7 | TRBV2 | CASRDSGTGGEQYF
TRBJ1-1 | TRBV6-6 | CASAREGTEAFF
TRBJ1-3 | TRBV18 | CASSPSGTTGNTIYF
TRBJ1-2 | TRBV6-5 | CASRGDRGAGYTF
TRBJ1-1 | TRBV3-1/TRBV3-2 | CASSQSDRDQYF
TRBJ2-3 | TRBV10-2 | CASSEWTRGDTQYF
TRBJ1-1 | TRBV28 | CASSFLEGTEAFF
TRBJ1-5 | TRBV27 | CASSLPGPNQPQHF
TRBJ1-2 | TRBV11-2 | CASSPIQGAARGYTF
TRBJ2-1 | TRBV9 | CASSVADRDNEQFF
TRBJ2-3 | TRBV5-4 | CASNMREGSTDTQYF
TRBJ1-1 | TRBV7-3 | CASSTVNTEAFF
TRBJ1-1 | TRBV19 | CASRLDGYTEAFF
TRBJ2-7 | TRBV7-3 | CASSFGWAYEQYF
TRBJ2-3 | TRBV30 | CAWAGGAGTDTQYF
TRBJ1-6 | TRBV18 | CASSLDPVDLHF
TRBJ2-6 | TRBV11-2 | CASSLAGANVLTF
TRBJ1-2 | TRBV6-6 | CASRPRQGAANYGYTF
TRBJ1-1 | TRBV5-1 | CASTPGPWSRAMNTEAFF
TRBJ2-2 | TRBV27 | CASSPTSGVYTGELFF
TRBJ2-7 | TRBV6-5 | CASSYGSWDYEQYF
TRBJ1-1 | TRBV7-2 | CASSLAGAQATEAFF
TRBJ2-5 | TRBV18 | CASSPLGLAGEDYQETQYF
TRBJ1-2 | TRBV7-9 | CASSLAPAYGYTF
TRBJ1-1 | TRBV27 | CASSLSGTGGTEAFF
TRBJ1-1 | TRBV15 | CATSRPSAGREAFF
TRBJ2-1 | TRBV15 | CATGHPGDSYNEQFF
TRBJ2-1 | TRBV7-9 | CASRYLGHEQFF
TRBJ2-2 | TRBV11-2 | CASSPLDRELFF
TRBJ2-5 | TRBV27 | CASSRDREIGTQYF
TRBJ2-1 | TRBV11-2 | CASSPGSGDHNEQFF
TRBJ2-1 | TRBV18 | CASSPQTGTAYNEQFF
TRBJ2-7 | TRBV7-9 | CAIRNGAKYEQYF
TRBJ1-3 | TRBV7-2 | CASREGPGNTIYF
TRBJ2-7 | TRBV21-1 | CASSKGTSGRALPEQYF
TRBJ2-1 | TRBV6-5 | CASSRDSSYNEQFF
TRBJ2-1 | TRBV7-9 | CASSLVKGTGIDEQFF
TRBJ1-1 | TRBV7-2 | CASSPRDRGRRTEAFF
TRBJ2-5 | TRBV3-1/TRBV3-2 | CASSRQDRGLQYF
TRBJ2-5 | TRBV18 | CASSPLQGAQETQYF